This TCR beta chain originates from a study of CD8 T cells in Susac syndrome. Study conclusions and caveats: The study conceded that relatively few individuals underwent its TCR sequencing and HLA analysis.

Reverse transcription of 0.5 to 1 ug RNA was performed with random hexamers. Amplification of TCR beta CDR3 used immunoSEQ multiplex PCR across 54 Vbeta and 13 Jbeta. TCRdb processed the immunoSEQ multiplex PCR reads anew with MiXCR; each CDR3 protein has one entry. The table has under 200,000 distinct CDR3 sequences, 85% to 95% seen once; the top ten hold about 0.15%. About this clonotype itself: Its matching antigen is unknown.

Negative isolation yielded CD8+ and CD4+ T cells; FACS enriched TEMRA cells. V shed 3 bases and J 2 bases; nucleotides not matched to a gene: 8. The CDR3 contains 16 residues. Germline V gene sequence: CDR1 MGHRA, CDR2 YSYEKL. The receptor was derived from a human donor with multiple sclerosis. The chain employs TRBV4-1 and TRBJ2-3; TRBD2 matches 7 bases. The sequenced sample consisted of CD8+ T cells from PBMCs. In DNA form, the CDR3 reads TGCGCCAGCAGCCACGAAAGCGGGGACGACACAGATACGCAGTATTTT. Amino acid sequence: CASSHESGDDTDTQYF.